This is a list of T cell receptor beta chains from one sample in a study of cytomegalovirus exposure and HLA in healthy donors. Assay: immunoSEQ multiplex PCR; the TCRdb copy retains only in-frame clones and omits some. The sample has around 180,000 clones, roughly 80% seen once. The sequenced sample was PBMCs. Source of these receptors: a woman aged 50 to 60 in good health and CMV-seronegative. Each CDR3 is given with its conserved first and last residue. Each record gives: clone size, V gene, J gene, D gene, CDR3 DNA, CDR3 protein. The D gene is left open where the match is weak. The size field is filled for only some rows; it gives once, few, many or a size class.

abundance: NA
v_gene: TRBV7-2
j_gene: TRBJ1-3
d_gene: TRBD1
CDR3nt: TGTGCCAGCAGCTTTAGGCAGGGGGCGGAAGGAAACACCATATATTTT
CDR3aa: CASSFRQGAEGNTIYF

abundance: NA
v_gene: TRBV6-5
j_gene: TRBJ1-1
d_gene: NA
CDR3nt: TGTGCCAGCACCGACGGGGGGGGAGGGTCTGAAGCTTTCTTT
CDR3aa: CASTDGGGGSEAFF

abundance: NA
v_gene: TRBV28
j_gene: TRBJ1-1
d_gene: NA
CDR3nt: TGTGCCAGCAGCCCACTAGACAGGATGAACACTGAAGCTTTCTTT
CDR3aa: CASSPLDRMNTEAFF

abundance: NA
v_gene: TRBV19
j_gene: TRBJ1-1
d_gene: NA
CDR3nt: TGTGCCAGTAGTATTAGGTGGGGGGACACTGAAGCTTTCTTT
CDR3aa: CASSIRWGDTEAFF

abundance: once
v_gene: TRBV6-5
j_gene: TRBJ2-7
d_gene: NA
CDR3nt: TGTGCCAGCAGTTACGCGGCAGCCAACGAGCAGTACTTC
CDR3aa: CASSYAAANEQYF

abundance: NA
v_gene: TRBV27
j_gene: TRBJ2-3
d_gene: TRBD1
CDR3nt: TGTGCCAGCAGTTTGACAGGGGGCTTCAGAGATACGCAGTATTTT
CDR3aa: CASSLTGGFRDTQYF

abundance: NA
v_gene: TRBV2
j_gene: TRBJ1-1
d_gene: TRBD1
CDR3nt: TGTGCCAGCAGTCGACAGGGGATGGTTAACACTGAAGCTTTCTTT
CDR3aa: CASSRQGMVNTEAFF

abundance: NA
v_gene: TRBV11-1
j_gene: TRBJ2-7
d_gene: NA
CDR3nt: TGTGCCAGCAGCTTAGACAGGTACTTCCAATACGAGCAGTACTTC
CDR3aa: CASSLDRYFQYEQYF

abundance: NA
v_gene: TRBV28
j_gene: TRBJ2-7
d_gene: NA
CDR3nt: TGTGCCAGCAGTCCAAGAGCCCCCCCGGGGTCCTACGAGCAGTACTTC
CDR3aa: CASSPRAPPGSYEQYF

abundance: NA
v_gene: TRBV7-9
j_gene: TRBJ2-5
d_gene: TRBD1
CDR3nt: TGTGCCAGCAGCTTATTTCGGGACAGGGGGCTTTCAGAGACCCAGTACTTC
CDR3aa: CASSLFRDRGLSETQYF

abundance: NA
v_gene: TRBV2
j_gene: TRBJ1-5
d_gene: NA
CDR3nt: TGTGCCAGCAGTGAAAGGGTAGGGGCGGGACAGCCCCAGCATTTT
CDR3aa: CASSERVGAGQPQHF

abundance: few
v_gene: TRBV28
j_gene: TRBJ2-4
d_gene: NA
CDR3nt: TGTGCCAGCAAGCCCCCAGGCAGACCCGCGACCAAAAACATTCAGTACTTC
CDR3aa: CASKPPGRPATKNIQYF

abundance: NA
v_gene: TRBV7-2
j_gene: TRBJ2-1
d_gene: NA
CDR3nt: TGTGCCAGCAGCTTTGCCAGGGGCAGAGGTTACAATGAGCAGTTCTTC
CDR3aa: CASSFARGRGYNEQFF

abundance: NA
v_gene: TRBV10-3
j_gene: TRBJ2-7
d_gene: TRBD2
CDR3nt: TGTGCCATCAGTTGGACTAGCGGATCCTACGAGCAGTACTTC
CDR3aa: CAISWTSGSYEQYF

abundance: NA
v_gene: TRBV5-8
j_gene: TRBJ2-7
d_gene: NA
CDR3nt: TGTGCCAGCACCATCTTGGGGGCAGGGGATTCGCAGTACTTC
CDR3aa: CASTILGAGDSQYF

abundance: NA
v_gene: TRBV4-1
j_gene: TRBJ1-6
d_gene: NA
CDR3nt: TGCGCCATACCACCCAAGTCGGGGGGAAGGATTAAAGGTCGATATTCACCCCTCCACTTT
CDR3aa: CAIPPKSGGRIKGRYSPLHF

abundance: few
v_gene: TRBV30
j_gene: TRBJ2-4
d_gene: TRBD1
CDR3nt: TGTGCCTGGAGCCTCAGATCCGGGACAGGGTTCTCCAAAAACATTCAGTACTTC
CDR3aa: CAWSLRSGTGFSKNIQYF

abundance: NA
v_gene: TRBV15
j_gene: TRBJ2-5
d_gene: TRBD2
CDR3nt: TGTGCCACCAGCAGACCCTGGGAGGGGGAGACCCAGTACTTC
CDR3aa: CATSRPWEGETQYF

abundance: NA
v_gene: TRBV28
j_gene: TRBJ1-3
d_gene: NA
CDR3nt: TGTGCCAGCAGTTTGACAGCTGAGGGGGTAATGTTGGGAAACACCATATATTTT
CDR3aa: CASSLTAEGVMLGNTIYF

abundance: NA
v_gene: TRBV9
j_gene: TRBJ2-3
d_gene: NA
CDR3nt: TGTGCCAGCAGCACACCCTCCGCAGGCACAGATACGCAGTATTTT
CDR3aa: CASSTPSAGTDTQYF

abundance: once
v_gene: TRBV14
j_gene: TRBJ2-3
d_gene: NA
CDR3nt: TGTGCCAGCAGCCAAGCGTCCGGGTCCACGCAGTATTTT
CDR3aa: CASSQASGSTQYF

abundance: NA
v_gene: TRBV5-5
j_gene: TRBJ1-1
d_gene: TRBD1
CDR3nt: TGTGCCAGCAGCCTCACAGGGGGCGCGTGGGTCTCCGCTGAAGCTTTCTTT
CDR3aa: CASSLTGGAWVSAEAFF

abundance: NA
v_gene: TRBV19
j_gene: TRBJ1-2
d_gene: NA
CDR3nt: TGTGCCAGTAGTATACCAGAATCCCGGGGTAACTATGGCTACACCTTC
CDR3aa: CASSIPESRGNYGYTF

abundance: NA
v_gene: TRBV18
j_gene: TRBJ1-3
d_gene: NA
CDR3nt: TGTGCCAGCTCACCACCGGGAGGGCACATATATTTT
CDR3aa: CASSPPGGHIYF

abundance: NA
v_gene: TRBV19
j_gene: TRBJ1-1
d_gene: NA
CDR3nt: TGTGCCACCCTGGGACACGGGTGGACTGAAGCTTTCTTT
CDR3aa: CATLGHGWTEAFF

abundance: NA
v_gene: TRBV28
j_gene: TRBJ1-2
d_gene: TRBD1
CDR3nt: TGTGCCAGCCTTGGACAGGGTGGCTTTATTGGTGGCTACACCTTC
CDR3aa: CASLGQGGFIGGYTF

abundance: NA
v_gene: TRBV5-8
j_gene: TRBJ1-1
d_gene: TRBD1
CDR3nt: TGTGCCAGCAGCACCCACCGGGACAGGGGGAGGGACACTGAAGCTTTCTTT
CDR3aa: CASSTHRDRGRDTEAFF

abundance: few
v_gene: TRBV5-1
j_gene: TRBJ2-3
d_gene: TRBD2
CDR3nt: TGCGCCAGCAGCTCCCGGACTAGTGGGCTCGCAGATACGCAGTATTTT
CDR3aa: CASSSRTSGLADTQYF

abundance: NA
v_gene: TRBV6-5
j_gene: TRBJ2-4
d_gene: NA
CDR3nt: TGTGCCAGCAGTGATCAGGGGGGCAAAAACATTCAGTACTTC
CDR3aa: CASSDQGGKNIQYF

abundance: few
v_gene: TRBV7-9
j_gene: TRBJ1-2
d_gene: NA
CDR3nt: TGTGCCAGCAGCCCAGACAGACTCTATGGCTACACCTTC
CDR3aa: CASSPDRLYGYTF

abundance: NA
v_gene: TRBV7-2
j_gene: TRBJ2-1
d_gene: TRBD2
CDR3nt: TGTGCCAGCAGCCCGAGGACTAGCGGGAGATTCCACAATGAGCAGTTCTTC
CDR3aa: CASSPRTSGRFHNEQFF

abundance: NA
v_gene: TRBV27
j_gene: TRBJ1-2
d_gene: NA
CDR3nt: TGTGCCAGCAGTTTGTCCCCGGACTACTATGGCTACACCTTC
CDR3aa: CASSLSPDYYGYTF

abundance: once
v_gene: TRBV5-4
j_gene: TRBJ2-4
d_gene: NA
CDR3nt: TGTGCCAGCAGCTCCGGGACTGACAAAAACATTCAGTACTTC
CDR3aa: CASSSGTDKNIQYF

abundance: NA
v_gene: TRBV19
j_gene: TRBJ1-1
d_gene: NA
CDR3nt: TGTGCCAGTAGTATCTCAGGGGAGAACACTGAAGCTTTCTTT
CDR3aa: CASSISGENTEAFF

abundance: NA
v_gene: TRBV27
j_gene: TRBJ1-3
d_gene: NA
CDR3nt: TGTGCCAGCAGACTTACGGGCTCTGGAAACACCATATATTTT
CDR3aa: CASRLTGSGNTIYF

abundance: NA
v_gene: TRBV5-1
j_gene: TRBJ2-3
d_gene: TRBD2
CDR3nt: TGCGCCAGCAGCGTTAATCCCGGGACTAGCGGGACAGATACGCAGTATTTT
CDR3aa: CASSVNPGTSGTDTQYF

abundance: NA
v_gene: TRBV5-1
j_gene: TRBJ2-1
d_gene: TRBD1
CDR3nt: TGCGCCAGCAGCTTGGACATCTCCGCGGACAGGGGGCACAATGAGCAGTTCTTC
CDR3aa: CASSLDISADRGHNEQFF